These T cell receptor beta chains were read from a single sample in a study of regulatory T cells in long-lasting Graves disease. TCRdb re-derived calls from the multiplex PCR reads in MiXCR, one entry per CDR3 protein. The table shows about 370,000 distinct CDR3 sequences, with around 15% occurring only once. The sample here was peripheral blood mononuclear cells (PBMCs), taken at new diagnosis, from a patient treated with antithyroid drugs. The receptors originated from a female donor with Graves disease. Each CDR3 is given with its conserved first and last residue. The order of the fields is CDR3 length, D gene, clone size, V gene, J gene, CDR3 DNA, CDR3 protein. A D gene is named only where the DNA matches it firmly. Only part of the rows carry a size: once, few, many, or a class if the clone is expanded.

19	TRBD2	.	TRBV7-9	TRBJ2-1	TGTGCCAGCAGCTTAGTCTTAGCGGGAGGGATAAGCTCCTACAATGAGCAGTTCTTC	CASSLVLAGGISSYNEQFF
13	.	.	TRBV5-1	TRBJ2-5	TGCGCCAGCACCCGGGACGGAAAAGAGACCCAGTACTTC	CASTRDGKETQYF
15	.	many	TRBV5-1	TRBJ1-1	TGCGCCAGCAGCCCGGGGGTGCCTTCGGGTCCTGAAGCTTTCTTT	CASSPGVPSGPEAFF
15	TRBD1	many	TRBV3-1	TRBJ1-1	TGTGCCAGCAGCCAGAGCAGGGGGGTAAACACTGAAGCTTTCTTT	CASSQSRGVNTEAFF
14	.	many	TRBV7-9	TRBJ2-3	TGTGCCAGCAGCCAATATAGGGACACAGATACGCAGTATTTT	CASSQYRDTDTQYF
14	TRBD1	many	TRBV6-1	TRBJ1-5	TGTGCCAGCACGATCGGCACAGGGGTTCAGCCCCAGCATTTT	CASTIGTGVQPQHF
14	.	many	TRBV28	TRBJ1-1	TGTGCCAGCAGACTAGGGGGGGAGAACACTGAAGCTTTCTTT	CASRLGGENTEAFF
14	.	.	TRBV5-1	TRBJ2-5	TGCGCCAGCAGCCCCGACAGGTCCCGGTGGACCCAGTACTTC	CASSPDRSRWTQYF
17	TRBD1	few	TRBV9	TRBJ2-2	TGTGCCAGCAGCGGGAGGCCGGGACAGGGGACCACCGGGGAGCTGTTTTTT	CASSGRPGQGTTGELFF
15	TRBD1	.	TRBV12-3/TRBV12-4	TRBJ2-3	TGTGACAGCAGTATAACCGGGACAGGCACAGATACGCAGTATTTT	CDSSITGTGTDTQYF
9	.	many	TRBV12-3/TRBV12-4	TRBJ2-7	TGTGCCAGATTGACCGAGCAGTACTTC	CARLTEQYF
11	.	.	TRBV29-1	TRBJ1-2	TGCAGCGTTGAATCCGGTTCGGGCTACACCTTC	CSVESGSGYTF
12	.	many	TRBV11-2	TRBJ1-1	TGTGCCAGCAGCTTAGGTCTGTATGAAGCTTTCTTT	CASSLGLYEAFF
15	TRBD2	many	TRBV20-1	TRBJ2-1	TGCAGTGCTAGAGCAGCGGGGGGAGCCTACAATGAGCAGTTCTTC	CSARAAGGAYNEQFF
15	.	many	TRBV3-1	TRBJ1-1	TGTGCCAGCAGCCGAGGACACAATCAGAACACTGAAGCTTTCTTT	CASSRGHNQNTEAFF
16	TRBD1	.	TRBV4-1	TRBJ1-4	TGCGCCAGCAGGAAACCGGGACAGACGAAGAATGAAAAACTGTTTTTT	CASRKPGQTKNEKLFF
14	.	.	TRBV10-3	TRBJ2-5	TGTGCCATCAGTGTGAGTCCCCAACAAGAGACCCAGTACTTC	CAISVSPQQETQYF
13	.	many	TRBV9	TRBJ2-5	TGTGCCAGCAGCGTAGCAATACGGGAGACCCAGTACTTC	CASSVAIRETQYF
18	.	many	TRBV15	TRBJ1-1	TGTGCCACCAGCAGGGTGTATACTCGGGCCCAGGGTCGGAATGAAGCTTTCTTT	CATSRVYTRAQGRNEAFF
13	.	few	TRBV18	TRBJ2-5	TGTGCCAGCTCACCACCGGGTTACGAGACCCAGTACTTC	CASSPPGYETQYF
14	.	many	TRBV6-1	TRBJ1-1	TGTGCCAGCAGTGAGGCAGGGAGGAACACTGAAGCTTTCTTT	CASSEAGRNTEAFF
11	.	few	TRBV7-9	TRBJ1-2	TGTGCCAGCAGCTTCTCCAGTGGCTACACCTTC	CASSFSSGYTF
14	TRBD2	many	TRBV5-1	TRBJ2-3	TGCGCCAGCAGCTTTAGCGGGAGTTCAGATACGCAGTATTTT	CASSFSGSSDTQYF
12	.	many	TRBV30	TRBJ1-1	TGTGCCTGGAGACGCCGGAAAGCTGAAGCTTTCTTT	CAWRRRKAEAFF
15	.	many	TRBV6-1	TRBJ1-4	TGTGCCAGCAGGAACAGCTTGGGAACTAATGAAAAACTGTTTTTT	CASRNSLGTNEKLFF
11	.	.	TRBV2	TRBJ1-2	TGTGCCAGCAGAGTAGGGGGTGGCTACACCTTC	CASRVGGGYTF
14	TRBD1	many	TRBV6-1	TRBJ1-5	TGTGCCAGCAGTACCCCGGGACAGAATCAGCCCCAGCATTTT	CASSTPGQNQPQHF
14	TRBD2	many	TRBV5-1	TRBJ2-3	TGCGCCAGCAGCTTGAGAGCGGGAGAAGATACGCAGTATTTT	CASSLRAGEDTQYF
20	TRBD2	many	TRBV7-2	TRBJ2-3	TGTGCCAGCAGCCTTCGACAGGTTCCTAGCGGGGGAGGGCTGACAGATACGCAGTATTTT	CASSLRQVPSGGGLTDTQYF
17	TRBD1	.	TRBV4-2	TRBJ2-3	TGTGCCAGCAGCCACCCGGGGCAGGGGGAGAGCACAGATACGCAGTATTTT	CASSHPGQGESTDTQYF
11	.	many	TRBV5-5	TRBJ1-2	TGTGCCAGCAGCTCAGTCGGGGGCTACACCTTC	CASSSVGGYTF
14	.	many	TRBV5-1	TRBJ1-1	TGCGCCAGCAGCTTGGTGCCCGGGATCACTGAAGCTTTCTTT	CASSLVPGITEAFF
14	.	many	TRBV4-1	TRBJ2-3	TGCGCCAGCAGCCACACAGAAAGCACAGATACGCAGTATTTT	CASSHTESTDTQYF
15	.	many	TRBV28	TRBJ2-1	TGTGCCAGCAGGGGCGGTGGGAGGCTAGTCGATGAGCAGTTCTTC	CASRGGGRLVDEQFF
13	.	.	TRBV7-3	TRBJ2-2	TGTGCCAGCAGGGAACCGAACACCGGGGAGCTGTTTTTT	CASREPNTGELFF
16	.	.	TRBV10-2	TRBJ2-4	TGCGCCAGCAGTGAGTCTGCCGGGTGCCCCAAAAACATTCAGTACTTC	CASSESAGCPKNIQYF
13	.	many	TRBV7-3	TRBJ2-3	TGTGCCAGCAGCTCGACCTACACAGATACGCAGTATTTT	CASSSTYTDTQYF
14	.	many	TRBV27	TRBJ2-5	TGTGCCAGCAGTTTCGGGCAGCCCGGGGAGACCCAGTACTTC	CASSFGQPGETQYF
15	.	many	TRBV11-2	TRBJ1-6	TGTGCCAGCAGCTTAGATCCCTCCATGTCTTCACCCCTCCACTTT	CASSLDPSMSSPLHF
13	.	.	TRBV12-5	TRBJ1-5	TGTGCTAGCGCGAGGGGCTACAATCAGCCCCAGCATTTT	CASARGYNQPQHF
17	.	many	TRBV6-2/TRBV6-3	TRBJ1-5	TGTGCCAGCAGTTTGGAGTATGGAACCGGGGGCAATCAGCCCCAGCATTTT	CASSLEYGTGGNQPQHF
16	TRBD2	many	TRBV5-1	TRBJ2-3	TGCGCCAGCAGCTTGTTCGTCGGGGGGGCCTTGGATACGCAGTATTTT	CASSLFVGGALDTQYF
17	TRBD2	.	TRBV5-1	TRBJ2-7	TGCGCCAGCAGCTTGCAGGGCCCGGGACTAGCTTCCTACGAGCAGTACTTC	CASSLQGPGLASYEQYF
13	.	many	TRBV2	TRBJ1-5	TGTGCCAGCAGGGGGGACACCCCTCAGCCCCAGCATTTT	CASRGDTPQPQHF
17	.	.	TRBV27	TRBJ1-6	TGTGCCAGCAGCCCCGGGCTCCATAGCTCCTATAATTCACCCCTCCACTTT	CASSPGLHSSYNSPLHF
14	TRBD1	many	TRBV9	TRBJ1-1	TGTGCCAGCAGCGTAGGGACAGGGCCCACTGAAGCTTTCTTT	CASSVGTGPTEAFF
16	TRBD1	many	TRBV5-1	TRBJ1-2	TGCGCCAGCAGCTTGGCCGGTACGGGACAGGGGAATGGCTACACCTTC	CASSLAGTGQGNGYTF
15	.	.	TRBV18	TRBJ2-7	TGTGCCAGCTCAGAAGGGAATTCCAAATTCTACGAGCAGTACTTC	CASSEGNSKFYEQYF
15	TRBD1	few	TRBV28	TRBJ2-7	TGTGCCAGCAGGAGGGCCGGGACAGGCACCTTTAGTCAGTACTTC	CASRRAGTGTFSQYF
12	.	many	TRBV30	TRBJ1-4	TGTGCCTGGAGTCGGGGAGGAGAAAAACTGTTTTTT	CAWSRGGEKLFF
23	TRBD1	many	TRBV6-5	TRBJ1-1	TGTGCCAGCAGTTACTTGCCCGGATCGGGAAAAACAACCGGGACAGGAGGGAACACTGAAGCTTTCTTT	CASSYLPGSGKTTGTGGNTEAFF
17	.	few	TRBV7-2	TRBJ2-3	TGTGCCAGCAGCCTCCCCCGGGTCGGGGGCGGCACAGATACGCAGTATTTT	CASSLPRVGGGTDTQYF
14	.	many	TRBV16	TRBJ2-7	TGTGCCAGCAGCCGAGGGAACAGGAATTCCGAGCAGTACTTC	CASSRGNRNSEQYF
14	.	many	TRBV2	TRBJ2-1	TGTGCCAGCAGTTACAGGATACGCTACAATGAGCAGTTCTTC	CASSYRIRYNEQFF
15	.	.	TRBV30	TRBJ2-6	TGTGCCTGGAGCTCGGGATACGCTGGGGCCAACGTCCTGACTTTC	CAWSSGYAGANVLTF
16	TRBD2	.	TRBV30	TRBJ2-3	TGTGCCTGGAGTGTTGGAGCGGGAGCTAGCACAGATACGCAGTATTTT	CAWSVGAGASTDTQYF
17	.	many	TRBV27	TRBJ2-2	TGTGCCAGCAGCCCCGTCGCGGGGAGCCCTAACACCGGGGAGCTGTTTTTT	CASSPVAGSPNTGELFF